A selection of T cell receptor beta chains follows, all from one sample in a study of cytomegalovirus exposure and HLA in healthy donors. TCRdb's table, derived via immunoSEQ multiplex PCR, lists solely in-frame clones and lacks some. The sample lists some 130,000 clones; about 80% were seen once. The sequencing input was PBMCs. Source of these receptors: a man aged 30-40 years in good health and CMV-seropositive. Each CDR3 is given with its conserved first and last residue. The D gene is left open where the match is weak. Clone size is stated in some rows and not others, as once, few, many or a class when expanded.

D: TRBD1
size: NA
J: TRBJ1-1
V: TRBV5-6
CDR3: CASSSRDRTTEAFF
DNA: TGTGCCAGCAGCTCCCGGGACAGGACCACTGAAGCTTTCTTT

D: NA
size: NA
J: TRBJ2-7
V: TRBV4-2
CDR3: CASSASGGIYEQYF
DNA: TGTGCCAGCAGCGCCAGTGGCGGGATCTACGAGCAGTACTTC

D: NA
size: NA
J: TRBJ2-7
V: TRBV2
CDR3: CASSDYGLRGYEQYF
DNA: TGTGCCAGCAGTGATTATGGACTACGCGGCTACGAGCAGTACTTC

D: TRBD2
size: NA
J: TRBJ2-3
V: TRBV7-8
CDR3: CASSSHSASGWDTQYF
DNA: TGTGCCAGCAGCTCCCACAGCGCTAGCGGGTGGGATACGCAGTATTTT

D: NA
size: NA
J: TRBJ1-2
V: TRBV4-1
CDR3: CASSQDRSPGSGYTF
DNA: TGCGCCAGCAGCCAAGATCGAAGCCCGGGTTCTGGCTACACCTTC

D: TRBD1
size: NA
J: TRBJ2-2
V: TRBV4-2
CDR3: CASSQVGQGATGELFF
DNA: TGTGCCAGCAGCCAAGTCGGTCAGGGGGCTACCGGGGAGCTGTTTTTT

D: NA
size: NA
J: TRBJ2-3
V: TRBV5-4
CDR3: CASSLLGHGADTQYF
DNA: TGTGCCAGCAGCTTGTTAGGGCACGGGGCAGATACGCAGTATTTT

D: NA
size: NA
J: TRBJ2-3
V: TRBV19
CDR3: CASSYGDTQYF
DNA: TGTGCCAGTAGTTACGGGGATACGCAGTATTTT

D: NA
size: NA
J: TRBJ2-7
V: TRBV7-9
CDR3: CASSPWAEIFYEQYF
DNA: TGTGCCAGCAGCCCGTGGGCAGAAATATTTTACGAGCAGTACTTC

D: TRBD2
size: NA
J: TRBJ2-1
V: TRBV5-4
CDR3: CASSLAAGGVYNEQFF
DNA: TGTGCCAGCAGCTTGGCAGCGGGGGGTGTCTACAATGAGCAGTTCTTC

D: NA
size: NA
J: TRBJ2-1
V: TRBV27
CDR3: CASSSYVSSYNEQFF
DNA: TGTGCCAGCAGTTCCTACGTGAGCTCCTACAATGAGCAGTTCTTC

D: NA
size: NA
J: TRBJ2-5
V: TRBV20-1
CDR3: CVIQGWGTQYF
DNA: TGCGTAATACAGGGATGGGGGACCCAGTACTTC

D: NA
size: NA
J: TRBJ1-5
V: TRBV5-6
CDR3: CASSSGFRGNQPQHF
DNA: TGTGCCAGCAGCTCGGGGTTTCGGGGCAATCAGCCCCAGCATTTT

D: NA
size: NA
J: TRBJ1-1
V: TRBV27
CDR3: CASSLSVANTEAFF
DNA: TGTGCCAGCAGTTTATCGGTGGCGAACACTGAAGCTTTCTTT

D: NA
size: NA
J: TRBJ1-5
V: TRBV2
CDR3: CASMAGNQPQHF
DNA: TGTGCCAGCATGGCAGGCAATCAGCCCCAGCATTTT

D: NA
size: NA
J: TRBJ1-2
V: TRBV7-8
CDR3: CASSTGGDGYTF
DNA: TGTGCCAGCAGCACCGGAGGCGATGGCTACACCTTC

D: NA
size: NA
J: TRBJ1-2
V: TRBV29-1
CDR3: CSVASTGPNYGYTF
DNA: TGCAGCGTTGCCTCAACAGGTCCTAACTATGGCTACACCTTC

D: NA
size: NA
J: TRBJ2-3
V: TRBV18
CDR3: CASSPVQNTDTQYF
DNA: TGTGCCAGCTCACCAGTCCAAAACACAGATACGCAGTATTTT

D: NA
size: NA
J: TRBJ2-7
V: TRBV30
CDR3: CAWSPRRDTEQYF
DNA: TGTGCCTGGAGTCCCCGGCGAGACACCGAGCAGTACTTC

D: NA
size: NA
J: TRBJ2-3
V: TRBV27
CDR3: CASSPRDSPTDTQYF
DNA: TGTGCCAGCAGTCCCAGGGACTCACCCACAGATACGCAGTATTTT

D: NA
size: once
J: TRBJ2-7
V: TRBV7-2
CDR3: CASSSFGGSSYEQYF
DNA: TGTGCCAGCAGTTCGTTCGGGGGTAGCTCCTACGAGCAGTACTTC

D: NA
size: NA
J: TRBJ1-5
V: TRBV7-8
CDR3: CASSYAGDQPQHF
DNA: TGTGCCAGCAGCTACGCGGGAGATCAGCCCCAGCATTTT

D: TRBD2
size: NA
J: TRBJ2-1
V: TRBV7-2
CDR3: CASSHGGGYNEQFF
DNA: TGTGCCAGCAGCCACGGGGGGGGCTACAATGAGCAGTTCTTC

D: NA
size: few
J: TRBJ1-2
V: TRBV2
CDR3: CASSTENYGYTF
DNA: TGTGCCAGCAGTACAGAGAACTATGGCTACACCTTC

D: NA
size: NA
J: TRBJ2-7
V: TRBV5-1
CDR3: CASSQGLFSGEQYF
DNA: TGCGCCAGCAGCCAAGGACTTTTCTCGGGGGAGCAGTACTTC

D: TRBD1
size: NA
J: TRBJ2-2
V: TRBV29-1
CDR3: CSVLGQGAAGELFF
DNA: TGCAGCGTTCTCGGACAGGGGGCCGCCGGGGAGCTGTTTTTT

D: TRBD2
size: NA
J: TRBJ2-1
V: TRBV15
CDR3: CATAGLAGSNEQFF
DNA: TGTGCCACCGCTGGACTAGCGGGAAGCAATGAGCAGTTCTTC

D: NA
size: NA
J: TRBJ1-2
V: TRBV11-1
CDR3: CASSLGELTNYGYTF
DNA: TGTGCCAGCAGCTTAGGGGAGTTGACTAACTATGGCTACACCTTC

D: TRBD1
size: many
J: TRBJ2-7
V: TRBV12-5
CDR3: CASALDRGYEQYF
DNA: TGTGCTAGTGCTCTGGACAGGGGCTACGAGCAGTACTTC

D: TRBD1
size: NA
J: TRBJ2-7
V: TRBV28
CDR3: CASSPNWTGGDEQYF
DNA: TGTGCCAGCAGTCCAAACTGGACAGGGGGCGACGAGCAGTACTTC

D: TRBD1
size: NA
J: TRBJ1-1
V: TRBV9
CDR3: CASSQPDRAEAFF
DNA: TGTGCCAGCAGCCAGCCCGACAGGGCTGAAGCTTTCTTT

D: NA
size: many
J: TRBJ1-2
V: TRBV6-4
CDR3: CASSSGRTSGSGYTF
DNA: TGTGCCAGCAGTAGCGGTAGGACCTCCGGGAGTGGCTACACCTTC

D: NA
size: NA
J: TRBJ1-2
V: TRBV23-1
CDR3: CASSPGGRYTF
DNA: TGCGCCAGCAGTCCGGGAGGTCGCTACACCTTC

D: NA
size: NA
J: TRBJ2-5
V: TRBV27
CDR3: CASSLGGAAPQETQYF
DNA: TGTGCCAGCAGTCTTGGGGGGGCCGCCCCACAAGAGACCCAGTACTTC

D: NA
size: NA
J: TRBJ1-1
V: TRBV18
CDR3: CASSGGRVNTEAFF
DNA: TGTGCCAGCTCCGGGGGGAGGGTGAACACTGAAGCTTTCTTT

D: NA
size: NA
J: TRBJ2-5
V: TRBV29-1
CDR3: CSVAPLVESTQYF
DNA: TGCAGCGTTGCGCCCCTAGTCGAGTCGACCCAGTACTTC

D: NA
size: NA
J: TRBJ1-1
V: TRBV4-1
CDR3: CASSQYHGSEAFF
DNA: TGCGCCAGCAGCCAATATCACGGTTCTGAAGCTTTCTTT

D: TRBD1
size: NA
J: TRBJ1-4
V: TRBV5-1
CDR3: CASSLGPETGNEKLFF
DNA: TGCGCCAGCAGCTTGGGCCCCGAGACAGGGAATGAAAAACTGTTTTTT

D: TRBD1
size: NA
J: TRBJ1-4
V: TRBV7-9
CDR3: CASSFRQGREKLFF
DNA: TGTGCCAGCAGCTTCCGACAGGGACGTGAAAAACTGTTTTTT

D: NA
size: NA
J: TRBJ2-1
V: TRBV4-1
CDR3: CASSPIWDTLTNEQFF
DNA: TGCGCCAGCAGCCCGATATGGGACACACTTACCAATGAGCAGTTCTTC

D: NA
size: NA
J: TRBJ1-1
V: TRBV29-1
CDR3: CSVAGQGNAEAFF
DNA: TGCAGCGTCGCGGGGCAGGGTAACGCTGAAGCTTTCTTT

D: TRBD1
size: NA
J: TRBJ1-2
V: TRBV6-5
CDR3: CASRADRGYGYTF
DNA: TGTGCCAGCAGAGCGGACAGGGGCTATGGCTACACCTTC

D: NA
size: NA
J: TRBJ2-2
V: TRBV29-1
CDR3: CSVERGSGTGELFF
DNA: TGCAGCGTTGAACGGGGGTCTGGGACCGGGGAGCTGTTTTTT

D: TRBD1
size: NA
J: TRBJ2-1
V: TRBV5-1
CDR3: CASSPGQGANEQFF
DNA: TGCGCCAGCAGCCCGGGACAGGGGGCCAATGAGCAGTTCTTC

D: NA
size: NA
J: TRBJ2-2
V: TRBV10-2
CDR3: CASSVREVGELFF
DNA: TGCGCCAGCAGTGTACGAGAGGTGGGGGAGCTGTTTTTT

D: NA
size: NA
J: TRBJ2-7
V: TRBV10-3
CDR3: CAISAMRGPYEQYF
DNA: TGTGCCATCAGTGCGATGCGGGGGCCCTACGAGCAGTACTTC

D: NA
size: once
J: TRBJ2-3
V: TRBV4-2
CDR3: CASGGDNTDTQYF
DNA: TGTGCCAGCGGGGGGGACAACACAGATACGCAGTATTTT

D: NA
size: NA
J: TRBJ2-2
V: TRBV6-1
CDR3: CASSDLGLRANTGELFF
DNA: TGTGCCAGCAGTGACCTTGGACTACGCGCGAACACCGGGGAGCTGTTTTTT